This TCR beta chain came from a study of vaccination effects on CD4 cells after COVID-19. Culturing for about 10 days preceded CD4+ T cell isolation. With regard to this clone: The target antigen is unknown.

Using immunoSEQ multiplex PCR, the repertoire was profiled, and TCRdb retains in-frame clones only, with some absent. The top ten hold about an eighth of the sample, which has about 47,000 clones, 60% to 85% seen once. Germline-derived CDR1 and CDR2 are SGHNT and YYREEE (reference sequence). The CDR3 loop spans 13 amino acids. V lost 0 bases, J lost 2 bases, and 5 bases lay in between. This clonotype was sampled from a human donor who had a prior SARS-CoV-2 infection. The material was CD4+ T cells from PBMCs cultured without peptide, obtained before COVID-19 vaccination. The V gene is TRBV5-4, the J gene TRBJ2-5; weak D call: TRBD1 (5 bases). The CDR3 sequence is CASSLDRQETQYF. CDR3 in DNA: TGTGCCAGCAGCTTGGACAGGCAAGAGACCCAGTACTTC.